This T cell receptor (beta chain) is from a study of blood T cells in healthy people across ages. Study in general: T cells yielded about one barcoded beta molecule per two cells through template switching.

Primers used in a second PCR of roughly 6 to 11 cycles were a sample-barcoded 5' primer and a J-beta primer mix. Every cDNA molecule carried a tag from a template-switch adaptor bearing 12 random nucleotides. TCRdb re-called the 5' RACE reads with MiXCR, one entry per CDR3 protein. The sample consists of approximately 600,000 distinct CDR3 sequences, about 53% of them appearing once. Germline assignment: CDR1 ENHRY and CDR2 SYGVKD. V dropped 1 base and J dropped 5 bases, with 14 bases sitting between them. The CDR3 totals 15 residues. In regard to this clonotype: Its cognate antigen is unknown.

Whole-study findings and limits: Naive CD4+ cell counts and diversity both ran higher in long-lived than in aged donors. Leaving the PBMCs unsorted stopped any conclusive comparison of naive versus antigen-experienced cells.

The sample taken for sequencing was blood. This receptor was obtained from a man between 60 and 70 years old in good health. This chain links TRBV10-3 with TRBJ1-2, with D hard to call. This CDR3 reads CAISELAGDGYGYTF. The CDR3 DNA sequence: TGTGCCATCAGTGAGTTGGCAGGCGATGGGTATGGCTACACCTTC.